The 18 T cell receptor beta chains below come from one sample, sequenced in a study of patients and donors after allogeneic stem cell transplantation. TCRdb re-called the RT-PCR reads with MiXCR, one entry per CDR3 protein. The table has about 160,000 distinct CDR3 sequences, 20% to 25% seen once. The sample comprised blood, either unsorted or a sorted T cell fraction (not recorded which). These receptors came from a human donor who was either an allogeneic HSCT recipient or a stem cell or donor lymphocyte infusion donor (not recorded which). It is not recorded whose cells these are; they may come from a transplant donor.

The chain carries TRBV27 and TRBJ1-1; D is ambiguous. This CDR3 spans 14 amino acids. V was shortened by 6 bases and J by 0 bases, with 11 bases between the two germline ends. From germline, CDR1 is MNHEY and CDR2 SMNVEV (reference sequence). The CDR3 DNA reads TGTGCCAGCAGGAAGACGCCCATGAACACTGAAGCTTTCTTT. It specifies CASRKTPMNTEAFF.

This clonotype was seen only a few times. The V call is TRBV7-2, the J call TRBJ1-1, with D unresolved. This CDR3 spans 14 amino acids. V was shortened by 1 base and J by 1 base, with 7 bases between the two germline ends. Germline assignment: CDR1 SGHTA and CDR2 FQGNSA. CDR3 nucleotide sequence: TGTGCCAGCAGCTTAGGGTGGTCGAACACTGAAGCTTTCTTT. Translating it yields CASSLGWSNTEAFF. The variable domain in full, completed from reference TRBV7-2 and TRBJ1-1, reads GAGVSQSPSNKVTEKGKDVELRCDPISGHTALYWYRQSLGQGLEFLIYFQGNSAPDKSGLPSDRFSAERTGGSVSTLTIQRTQQEDSAVYLCASSLGWSNTEAFFGQGTRLTVV.

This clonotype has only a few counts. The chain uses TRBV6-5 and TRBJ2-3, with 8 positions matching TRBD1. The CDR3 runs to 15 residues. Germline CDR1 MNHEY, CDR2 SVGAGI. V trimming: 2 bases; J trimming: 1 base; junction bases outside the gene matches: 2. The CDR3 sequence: CASSYGTGGTDTQYF. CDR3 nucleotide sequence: TGTGCCAGCAGTTACGGGACAGGCGGCACAGATACGCAGTATTTT.

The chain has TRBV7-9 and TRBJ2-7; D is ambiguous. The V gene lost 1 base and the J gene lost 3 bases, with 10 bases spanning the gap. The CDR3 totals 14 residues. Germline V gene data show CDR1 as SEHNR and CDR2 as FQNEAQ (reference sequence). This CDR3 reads CASSLVGGFYEQYF. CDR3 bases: TGTGCCAGCAGCTTAGTTGGCGGATTCTACGAGCAGTACTTC.

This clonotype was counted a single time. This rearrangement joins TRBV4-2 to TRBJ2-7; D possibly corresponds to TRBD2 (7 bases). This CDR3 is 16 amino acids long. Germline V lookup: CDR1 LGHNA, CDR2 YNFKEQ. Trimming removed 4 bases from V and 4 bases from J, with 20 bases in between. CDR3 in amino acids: CASSPGRWGGWYEQYF. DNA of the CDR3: TGTGCCAGCAGCCCAGGACGGTGGGGGGGCTGGTACGAGCAGTACTTC.

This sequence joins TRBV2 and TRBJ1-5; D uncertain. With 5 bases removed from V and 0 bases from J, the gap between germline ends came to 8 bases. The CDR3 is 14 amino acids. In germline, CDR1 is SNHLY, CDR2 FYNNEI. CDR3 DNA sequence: TGTGCCAGCAGTCGGGTCCTTAGCAATCAGCCCCAGCATTTT. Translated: CASSRVLSNQPQHF.

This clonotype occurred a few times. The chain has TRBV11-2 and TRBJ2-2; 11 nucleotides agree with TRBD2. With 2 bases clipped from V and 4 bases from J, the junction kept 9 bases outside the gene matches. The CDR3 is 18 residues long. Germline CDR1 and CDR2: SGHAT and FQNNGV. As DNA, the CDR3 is TGTGCCAGCAGCTTAAAACCTAGCGGGAGGACCCCCACCGGGGAGCTGTTTTTT. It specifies CASSLKPSGRTPTGELFF.

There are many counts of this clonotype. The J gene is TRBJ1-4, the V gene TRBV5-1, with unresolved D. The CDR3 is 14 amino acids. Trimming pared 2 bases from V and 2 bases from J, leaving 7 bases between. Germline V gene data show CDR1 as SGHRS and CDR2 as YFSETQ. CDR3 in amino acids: CASSFTNTNEKLFF. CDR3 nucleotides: TGCGCCAGCAGCTTCACAAACACTAATGAAAAACTGTTTTTT.

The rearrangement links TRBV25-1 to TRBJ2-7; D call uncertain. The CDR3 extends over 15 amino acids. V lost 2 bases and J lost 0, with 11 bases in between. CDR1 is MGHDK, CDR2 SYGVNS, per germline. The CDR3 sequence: CASSEAGMNSYEQYF. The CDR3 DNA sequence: TGTGCCAGCAGTGAAGCCGGAATGAACTCCTACGAGCAGTACTTC.

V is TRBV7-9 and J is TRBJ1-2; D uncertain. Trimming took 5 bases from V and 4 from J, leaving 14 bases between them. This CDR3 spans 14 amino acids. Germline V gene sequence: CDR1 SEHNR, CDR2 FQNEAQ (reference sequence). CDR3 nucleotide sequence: TGTGCCAGCAGCCCCGGCCGGGATCGCTATGGCTACACCTTC. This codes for CASSPGRDRYGYTF.

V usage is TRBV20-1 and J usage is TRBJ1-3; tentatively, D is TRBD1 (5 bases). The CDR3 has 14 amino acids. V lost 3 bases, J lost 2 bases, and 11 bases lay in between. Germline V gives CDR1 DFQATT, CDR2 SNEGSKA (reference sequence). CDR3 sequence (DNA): TGCAGTGCTAGTGCAGGGACTCCTGGAAACACCATATATTTT. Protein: CSASAGTPGNTIYF.

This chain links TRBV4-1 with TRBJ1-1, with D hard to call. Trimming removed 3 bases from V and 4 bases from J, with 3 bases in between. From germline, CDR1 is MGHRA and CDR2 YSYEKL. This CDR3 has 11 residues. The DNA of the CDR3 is TGCGCCAGCAGCCAGCTCACTGAAGCTTTCTTT. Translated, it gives CASSQLTEAFF.

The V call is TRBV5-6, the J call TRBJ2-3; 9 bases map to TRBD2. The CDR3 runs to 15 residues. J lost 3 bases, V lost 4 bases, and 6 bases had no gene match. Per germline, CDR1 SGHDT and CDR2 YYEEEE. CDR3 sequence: CASSRLADDTDTQYF. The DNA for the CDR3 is TGTGCCAGCAGCCGACTAGCGGATGATACAGATACGCAGTATTTT. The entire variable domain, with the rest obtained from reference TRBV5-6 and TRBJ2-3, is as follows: DAGVTQSPTHLIKTRGQQVTLRCSPKSGHDTVSWYQQALGQGPQFIFQYYEEEERQRGNFPDRFSGHQFPNYSSELNVNALLLGDSALYLCASSRLADDTDTQYFGPGTRLTVL.

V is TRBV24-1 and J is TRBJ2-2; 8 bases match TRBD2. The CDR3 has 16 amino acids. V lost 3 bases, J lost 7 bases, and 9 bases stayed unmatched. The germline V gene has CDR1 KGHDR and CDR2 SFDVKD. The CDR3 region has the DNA TGTGCCACCAGTGATATGGAGCGGGGGACCCACGGGGAGCTGTTTTTT. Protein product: CATSDMERGTHGELFF.

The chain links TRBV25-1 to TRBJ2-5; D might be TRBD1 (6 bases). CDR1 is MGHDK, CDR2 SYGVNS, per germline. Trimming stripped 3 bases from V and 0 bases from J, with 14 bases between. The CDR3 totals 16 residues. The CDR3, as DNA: TGTGCCAGCAGTGATTCTTGGGGGCGCGACCAAGAGACCCAGTACTTC. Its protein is CASSDSWGRDQETQYF.

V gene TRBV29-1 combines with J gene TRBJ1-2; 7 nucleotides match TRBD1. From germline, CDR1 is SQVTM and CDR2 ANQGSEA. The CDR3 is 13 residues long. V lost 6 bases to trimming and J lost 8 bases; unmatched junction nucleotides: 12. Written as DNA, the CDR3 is TGCAGCGTGAACATCAACAGGGGATTCGGCTACACCTTC. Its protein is CSVNINRGFGYTF.

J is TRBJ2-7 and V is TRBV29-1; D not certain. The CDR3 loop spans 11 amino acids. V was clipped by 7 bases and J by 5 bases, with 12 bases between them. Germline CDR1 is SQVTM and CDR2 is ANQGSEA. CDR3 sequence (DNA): TGCAGCGGAGGCGGCCTGGACGAGCAGTACTTC. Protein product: CSGGGLDEQYF.

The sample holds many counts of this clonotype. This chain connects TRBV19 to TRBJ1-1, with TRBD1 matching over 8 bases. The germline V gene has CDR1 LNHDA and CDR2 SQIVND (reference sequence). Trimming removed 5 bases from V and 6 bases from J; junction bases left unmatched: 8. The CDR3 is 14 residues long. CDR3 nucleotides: TGTGCCAGTAGTCTCGGGACAGGCTTTTCTGAAGCTTTCTTT. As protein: CASSLGTGFSEAFF.